This TCR beta chain was sequenced in a study of blood T cell repertoires in COVID-19. Turning to the study itself: Both acute and convalescent COVID-19 samples were obtained from the United States, Italy and Spain. The cDNA or gDNA used as material had been derived from T cells, B-cell-depleted T cells, or PBMCs.

Trimming removed 8 bases at V and 7 bases at J, with 11 bases between. The CDR3 spans 10 residues. Germline V gene sequence: CDR1 GTSNPN, CDR2 SVGIG (reference sequence). This clone was detected only once. Libraries were prepared by immunoSEQ multiplex PCR; TCRdb keeps only in-frame clonotypes and omits some of them. The table lists around 700,000 clones, over 80% of them singletons, with around 0.3% in the top ten. The chain is built from TRBV30 and TRBJ1-2; D ambiguous. The sequenced sample was peripheral blood. This receptor was identified in a woman aged 18 to 35 with acute or convalescent COVID-19. In DNA, the CDR3 is TGTGCCGTTCGGGTACTTGGCTACACCTTC. Amino acids: CAVRVLGYTF.